This T cell receptor (beta chain) originates from a study of regulatory T cells in long-lasting Graves disease. Study findings and constraints: Favoring TRBV28, TRBJ1-2 and TRBJ2-5 was a feature seen in persistent disease. Study was limited to peripheral blood, excluding thyroid tissue.

This clonotype has a count of ten or more. Its cognate antigen is unknown. Time point noted: persistent/refractory GD, antithyroid drugs over 5 years with positive TRAb. The authors made the TCR library using RNA they extracted from PBMCs. The authors diagnosed Graves' disease using American Thyroid Association guidelines. Patients all came to the study from an endocrinology department in Xi'an, China. The authors built TCR beta libraries using iRepertoire HTBI primers and Arm-PCR of CDR3 regions. TCRdb reanalysed the multiplex PCR reads using MiXCR and keeps one entry per CDR3 protein. The data hold some 370,000 distinct CDR3 sequences, with 20% to 25% observed a single time. The CDR3 has 17 amino acids. Germline CDR1 reads MDHEN; CDR2 reads SYDVKM. V was cut by 7 bases and J by 2 bases, with 20 bases left in between.

The sequence was obtained from a woman between 40 and 55 years old with Graves disease. This sequence joins TRBV28 and TRBJ1-4, with D possibly matching TRBD1 (5 bases). The specimen comprised peripheral blood mononuclear cells (PBMCs), sampled when the disease was refractory, from a patient treated with antithyroid drugs. CDR3 sequence (DNA): TGTGCCAGCACCGTTGGGCCCCAGGGAAGGACTAATGAAAAACTGTTTTTT. This encodes CASTVGPQGRTNEKLFF. Combining the CDR3 with reference TRBV28 and TRBJ1-4 gives the whole variable domain DVKVTQSSRYLVKRTGEKVFLECVQDMDHENMFWYRQDPGLGLRLIYFSYDVKMKEKGDIPEGYSVSREKKERFSLILESASTNQTSMYLCASTVGPQGRTNEKLFFGSGTQLSVL.